This T cell receptor (beta chain) was observed in a study of beta chain features in type 1 diabetes. All of the isolated RNA was reverse transcribed, so expressed TCRB transcripts were sequenced. Naive, central memory and regulatory T cell samples averaged approximately 3.9 million immunoSEQ reads each. TCRdb's copy holds only in-frame clones and misses some; the assay was immunoSEQ multiplex PCR. Of 450,000 or so clones in the sample, more than 9.5% were seen once. CDR3 length: 14 residues. The germline CDR1 and CDR2 sequences are SGHRS and YFSETQ. With 0 bases removed from V and 7 bases from J, the gap between germline ends came to 11 bases.

The V gene is TRBV5-1, the J gene TRBJ2-1, with D hard to call. The sequenced sample was naive CD4+ T cells from blood. The sequence was collected from a woman between 18 and 30 years old in good health. CDR3 sequence (DNA): TGCGCCAGCAGCTTGGGTCGCCTTGAGAATGAGCAGTTCTTC. This translates into CASSLGRLENEQFF.